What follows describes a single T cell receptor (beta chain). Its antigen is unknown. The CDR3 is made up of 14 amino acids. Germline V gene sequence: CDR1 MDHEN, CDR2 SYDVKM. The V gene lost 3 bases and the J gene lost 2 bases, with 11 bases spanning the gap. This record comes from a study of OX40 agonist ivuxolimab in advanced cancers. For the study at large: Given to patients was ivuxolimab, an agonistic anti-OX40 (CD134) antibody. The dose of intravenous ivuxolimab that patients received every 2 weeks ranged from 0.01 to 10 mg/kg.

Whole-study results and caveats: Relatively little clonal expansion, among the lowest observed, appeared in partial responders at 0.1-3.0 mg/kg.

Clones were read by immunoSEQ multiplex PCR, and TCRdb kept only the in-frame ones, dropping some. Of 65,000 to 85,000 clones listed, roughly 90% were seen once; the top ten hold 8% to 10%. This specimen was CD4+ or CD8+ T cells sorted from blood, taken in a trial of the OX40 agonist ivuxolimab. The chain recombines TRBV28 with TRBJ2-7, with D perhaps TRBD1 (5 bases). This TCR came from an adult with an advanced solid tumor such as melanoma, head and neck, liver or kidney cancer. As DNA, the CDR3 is TGTGCCAGCAGTTTTACCGGACACCCCTACGAGCAGTACTTC. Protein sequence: CASSFTGHPYEQYF.